This TCR beta chain is drawn from a study of T cells in Graves' hyperthyroidism and ophthalmopathy. Using RNA transcripts as the source, TCR beta CDR3 regions were amplified. An initial round of RT-PCR targeting the TCR CDR3 relied on the HTBI primer set. Each CDR3 protein gets one entry after TCRdb re-called the multiplex PCR reads with MiXCR. The table lists fewer than 650,000 distinct CDR3 sequences, roughly 14% of them singletons. This clonotype was counted a single time. There are 15 residues in the CDR3. Per germline, CDR1 SGHRS and CDR2 YFSETQ. V dropped 3 bases and J dropped 2 bases, with 14 bases sitting between them.

Sequencing was carried out using blood. The receptor was isolated from a middle-aged woman with Graves' ophthalmopathy. This chain links TRBV5-1 with TRBJ1-1; possibly TRBD1 for D (5 bases). This CDR3 reads CASSSRQILNTEAFF. CDR3 coding DNA: TGCGCCAGCAGCTCAAGACAGATCCTCAACACTGAAGCTTTCTTT.